The present TCR beta chain was sequenced within a study of CXCR3-negative and CXCR3-positive naive CD8 T cells. The overall study: The libraries yielded about 150 million TRB reads, about 1.5 +/- 0.3 million each. Study-level findings and limits: PBMCs showed partially decreased CXCR3 expression after cryopreservation, and most assays used fresh PBMCs. Naive CXCR3-negative and CXCR3-positive cells had similar TRBV-TRBJ usage; memory differed. Naive CXCR3-positive cells had TRB CDR3s more hydrophobic than those of CXCR3-negative naive cells.

CDR3 length equals 18 residues. CDR1 is SGHTA and CDR2 is FQGTGA in the germline V gene. As for this clonotype: Its antigen is still unknown.

With UMI labels, 5' RACE was used to prepare the TRB cDNA libraries. TCRdb re-called the 5' RACE reads; every CDR3 protein appears as one record, without DNA. The table gives 60,000 to 65,000 distinct CDR3 sequences; the top ten clones make up 0.7% to 0.95% of it. Naive CD8+ T cells showed CD45RO-CCR7+CD27+CD95-. This sequence joins TRBV7-3 and TRBJ2-6; there is no DNA to check the TCRdb D call of TRBD1. The sequence was obtained from a human donor in good health. Some clones in this sample may be carry-over from other donors' samples. Material for sequencing was naive CXCR3+ CD8+ T cells from blood. The subset denotes: CD45RO-CCR7+CD27+CD95- naive CD8+ T cells expressing CXCR3 (TNR3+). CDR3 protein: CASSLTGGPYSGANVLTF. The whole variable domain, filled in from reference TRBV7-3 and TRBJ2-6, reads GAGVSQTPSNKVTEKGKYVELRCDPISGHTALYWYRQSLGQGPEFLIYFQGTGAADDSGLPNDRFFAVRPEGSVSTLKIQRTERGDSAVYLCASSLTGGPYSGANVLTFGAGSRLTVL.